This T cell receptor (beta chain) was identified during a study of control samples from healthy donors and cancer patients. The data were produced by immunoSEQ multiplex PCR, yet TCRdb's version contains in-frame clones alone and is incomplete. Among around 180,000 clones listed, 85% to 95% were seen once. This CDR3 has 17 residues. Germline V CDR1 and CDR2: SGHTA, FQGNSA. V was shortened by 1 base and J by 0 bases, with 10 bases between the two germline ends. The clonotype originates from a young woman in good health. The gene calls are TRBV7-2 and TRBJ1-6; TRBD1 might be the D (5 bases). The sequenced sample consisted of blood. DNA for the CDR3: TGTGCCAGCAGCTTAGGCGCAGGGAGCTCCTATAATTCACCCCTCCACTTT. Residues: CASSLGAGSSYNSPLHF.